This is a list of T cell receptor beta chains from one sample in a study of T cell responses to AZD1222 COVID-19 vaccine. Clones were read by immunoSEQ multiplex PCR, and TCRdb kept only the in-frame ones, dropping some. The sample includes more than 95,000 clones, about 90% seen only once; the top ten take roughly 4.4%. The sequencing used peripheral blood, collected on day 0 of MenACWY control vaccination. Receptors originate from an adult in good health. Each CDR3 is given with its conserved first and last residue. D genes are given only for firm matches. Rows may omit the clone size; those that give it use once, few, many or a size class.

V gene	J gene	clone size	D gene	CDR3 protein	CDR3 DNA
TRBV12-3/TRBV12-4	TRBJ1-5	NA	NA	CASNLGVVQPQHF	TGTGCCAGCAACCTTGGGGTAGTTCAGCCCCAGCATTTT
TRBV6-5	TRBJ1-1	NA	NA	CASRGQPEPLAFF	TGTGCCAGCAGGGGACAACCAGAACCTCTGGCTTTCTTT
TRBV24-1	TRBJ1-1	NA	NA	CATSDAKGRAFF	TGTGCCACCAGTGATGCCAAGGGGAGAGCTTTCTTT
TRBV28	TRBJ1-5	NA	TRBD1	CASSLTGGTQPQHF	TGTGCCAGCAGCCTAACAGGGGGCACTCAGCCCCAGCATTTT
TRBV6-5	TRBJ2-3	NA	NA	CASRPRASTDTQYF	TGTGCCAGCAGGCCCCGTGCTAGCACAGATACGCAGTATTTT
TRBV5-1	TRBJ1-3	NA	TRBD1	CASSPGTVGNTIYF	TGCGCCAGCAGCCCTGGGACAGTTGGAAACACCATATATTTT
TRBV7-9	TRBJ1-2	once	TRBD1	CASSSPQGNYYGYTF	TGTGCCAGCAGCTCGCCACAGGGGAACTACTATGGCTACACCTTC
TRBV5-4	TRBJ2-7	NA	NA	CASSLAGLGSSYEQYF	TGTGCCAGCAGCTTGGCCGGGTTGGGGAGCTCCTACGAGCAGTACTTC
TRBV28	TRBJ1-2	NA	TRBD1	CASSPQDRGLPSNYGYTF	TGTGCCAGCAGTCCGCAAGACAGGGGGCTTCCCTCTAACTATGGCTACACCTTC
TRBV5-1	TRBJ2-2	NA	TRBD2	CASSLGASGSFGELFF	TGCGCCAGCAGCTTGGGGGCTAGCGGGAGCTTCGGGGAGCTGTTTTTT
TRBV6-2/TRBV6-3	TRBJ2-5	once	TRBD2	CASSYSGLAGGLETQYF	TGTGCCAGCAGTTACTCGGGACTAGCGGGGGGGCTGGAGACCCAGTACTTC
TRBV28	TRBJ2-7	NA	NA	CASHRGGKGPYEQYF	TGTGCCAGCCACCGGGGCGGGAAAGGGCCCTACGAGCAGTACTTC
TRBV5-1	TRBJ2-3	NA	TRBD2	CASSLDSGGAADTQYF	TGCGCCAGCAGCTTGGATAGCGGGGGGGCGGCAGATACGCAGTATTTT
TRBV4-2	TRBJ2-1	NA	NA	CASSRELDPYNEQFF	TGTGCCAGCAGCCGTGAGCTAGATCCGTACAATGAGCAGTTCTTC
TRBV7-3	TRBJ2-6	NA	NA	CASSLPGSSGANVLTF	TGTGCCAGCAGCTTACCAGGCTCCTCTGGGGCCAACGTCCTGACTTTC
TRBV28	TRBJ1-4	NA	NA	CASSLDSGEKLFF	TGTGCCAGCAGCCTGGACTCGGGTGAAAAACTGTTTTTT
TRBV27	TRBJ2-7	NA	TRBD1	CASSFGTGAYEQYF	TGTGCCAGCAGTTTTGGGACAGGGGCCTACGAGCAGTACTTC
TRBV10-1	TRBJ2-2	NA	NA	CASSESSRTRPGELFF	TGCGCCAGCAGTGAGTCGAGCAGGACAAGACCCGGGGAGCTGTTTTTT
TRBV19	TRBJ1-5	NA	NA	CASSIRLGENQPQHF	TGTGCCAGTAGTATACGTTTAGGGGAGAATCAGCCCCAGCATTTT
TRBV7-9	TRBJ1-2	once	TRBD1	CASSALTGGAKGYTF	TGTGCCAGCAGCGCCCTGACAGGGGGCGCGAAAGGCTACACCTTC
TRBV3-1/TRBV3-2	TRBJ1-2	NA	NA	CASSRITTSSRASWGYTF	TGTGCCAGCAGCCGAATAACGACGTCCAGCAGGGCCAGTTGGGGCTACACCTTC
TRBV10-3	TRBJ2-5	NA	TRBD2	CATMTSGAQETQYF	TGTGCCACCATGACTAGCGGGGCACAAGAGACCCAGTACTTC
TRBV7-3	TRBJ1-2	NA	NA	CASSLTRGDPYTF	TGTGCCAGCAGCTTAACCCGGGGGGATCCCTACACCTTC
TRBV5-5	TRBJ2-7	NA	TRBD2	CASSASRLAGGSGDEQYF	TGTGCCAGCAGCGCCAGCCGACTAGCGGGAGGTAGCGGCGACGAGCAGTACTTC
TRBV11-2	TRBJ2-7	NA	TRBD1	CASSRTGEIVGRPEQYF	TGTGCCAGCAGCCGGACAGGGGAAATCGTCGGGCGCCCCGAGCAGTACTTC
TRBV4-1	TRBJ1-1	once	NA	CASSQEGGTRNEAFF	TGCGCCAGCAGCCAAGAGGGAGGGACTCGCAATGAAGCTTTCTTT
TRBV25-1	TRBJ2-7	NA	TRBD2	CASSEPVRTSRAEQYF	TGTGCCAGCAGTGAGCCTGTTCGGACTAGTAGGGCCGAGCAGTACTTC
TRBV28	TRBJ1-5	NA	NA	CASSLLVAPGKDQPQHF	TGTGCCAGCAGTTTATTGGTGGCCCCAGGGAAAGATCAGCCCCAGCATTTT
TRBV29-1	TRBJ2-5	few	NA	CSVESQGTQYF	TGCAGCGTTGAGTCACAGGGGACCCAGTACTTC
TRBV5-4	TRBJ1-1	NA	TRBD1	CASSLKGASTEAFF	TGTGCCAGCAGCTTGAAGGGGGCGAGCACTGAAGCTTTCTTT
TRBV30	TRBJ1-5	NA	NA	CAWRGGVGQPQHF	TGTGCCTGGAGGGGAGGGGTCGGACAGCCCCAGCATTTT
TRBV18	TRBJ1-3	NA	NA	CASSPFGNTIYF	TGTGCCAGCTCACCCTTTGGAAACACCATATATTTT
TRBV30	TRBJ2-3	NA	TRBD1	CAYRDRGRADTQYF	TGTGCCTACCGGGACAGGGGGCGTGCAGATACGCAGTATTTT
TRBV9	TRBJ2-3	NA	NA	CASSPLTDF	TGTGCCAGCAGCCCCCTCACCGATTTT
TRBV7-2	TRBJ2-3	NA	NA	CASSTRQNTDTQYF	TGTGCCAGCAGCACGCGACAGAACACAGATACGCAGTATTTT
TRBV18	TRBJ2-7	NA	NA	CASSQDLRYEQYF	TGTGCCAGCTCACAGGACCTTCGCTACGAGCAGTACTTC
TRBV24-1	TRBJ1-1	few	TRBD1	CATREGQGGRWKNTEAFF	TGTGCCACCAGGGAGGGACAGGGGGGAAGGTGGAAGAACACTGAAGCTTTCTTT
TRBV10-1	TRBJ1-1	NA	NA	CASSVGRKNTEAFF	TGCGCCAGCAGTGTTGGCAGAAAGAACACTGAAGCTTTCTTT
TRBV27	TRBJ2-7	NA	NA	CASSLQGSREMYF	TGTGCCAGCAGTTTACAGGGTAGCAGGGAGATGTACTTC
TRBV5-1	TRBJ2-3	NA	TRBD2	CASSLARGLAGSTDTQYF	TGCGCCAGCAGTCTGGCCAGGGGACTAGCGGGAAGCACAGATACGCAGTATTTT
TRBV28	TRBJ1-2	NA	NA	CASRTPRDGYTF	TGTGCCAGCAGAACCCCCAGGGATGGCTACACCTTC
TRBV4-3	TRBJ1-5	NA	NA	CASSQDLTPSSNQPQHF	TGCGCCAGCAGCCAAGACCTTACCCCCAGTAGCAATCAGCCCCAGCATTTT
TRBV28	TRBJ2-1	NA	NA	CASSLSANEQFF	TGTGCCAGCAGTTTGTCGGCCAATGAGCAGTTCTTC
TRBV4-2	TRBJ2-6	NA	TRBD1	CASRGTGGEMVLTF	TGTGCCAGCAGAGGGACAGGGGGGGAAATGGTCCTGACTTTC
TRBV2	TRBJ2-7	NA	NA	CASCGGTYEQYF	TGTGCCTCCTGTGGGGGAACCTACGAGCAGTACTTC
TRBV3-1/TRBV3-2	TRBJ2-5	NA	TRBD2	CASSRSGGAVTQYF	TGTGCCAGCAGCCGGAGCGGGGGGGCGGTGACCCAGTACTTC
TRBV27	TRBJ2-2	NA	NA	CASSPLQRAGELFF	TGTGCCAGCAGTCCCCTCCAGCGGGCCGGGGAGCTGTTTTTT
TRBV28	TRBJ1-1	once	NA	CASSPITGYTEAFF	TGTGCCAGCAGCCCTATTACAGGGTACACTGAAGCTTTCTTT
TRBV30	TRBJ1-1	NA	NA	CAWSVRGDTEAFF	TGTGCCTGGAGTGTACGGGGGGACACTGAAGCTTTCTTT
TRBV25-1	TRBJ2-1	NA	TRBD1	CASSWTGWDNEQFF	TGTGCCAGCAGCTGGACAGGGTGGGACAATGAGCAGTTCTTC